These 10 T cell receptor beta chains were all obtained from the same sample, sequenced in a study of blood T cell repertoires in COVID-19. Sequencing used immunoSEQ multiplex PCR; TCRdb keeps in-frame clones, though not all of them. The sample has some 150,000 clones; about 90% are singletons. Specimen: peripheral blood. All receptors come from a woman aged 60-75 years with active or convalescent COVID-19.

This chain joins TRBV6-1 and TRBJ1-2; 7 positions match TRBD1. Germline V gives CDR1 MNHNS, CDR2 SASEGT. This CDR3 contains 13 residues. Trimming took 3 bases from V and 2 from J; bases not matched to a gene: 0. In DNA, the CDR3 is TGTGCCAGCAGTGAGGACAGGAACTATGGCTACACCTTC. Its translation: CASSEDRNYGYTF.

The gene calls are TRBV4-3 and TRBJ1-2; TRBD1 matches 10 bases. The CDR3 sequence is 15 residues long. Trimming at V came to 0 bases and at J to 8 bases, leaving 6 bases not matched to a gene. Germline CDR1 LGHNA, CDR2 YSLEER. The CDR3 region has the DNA TGCGCCAGCAGCCAAGAAGGGACAGGGGACTTGGGCTACACCTTC. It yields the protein CASSQEGTGDLGYTF.

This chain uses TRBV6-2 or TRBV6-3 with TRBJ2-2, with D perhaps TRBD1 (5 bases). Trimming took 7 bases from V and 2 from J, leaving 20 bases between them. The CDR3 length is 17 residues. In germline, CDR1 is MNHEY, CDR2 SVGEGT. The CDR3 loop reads CASTPRRAGPNTGELFF. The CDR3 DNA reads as TGTGCCAGCACCCCCCGAAGGGCAGGGCCTAACACCGGGGAGCTGTTTTTT.

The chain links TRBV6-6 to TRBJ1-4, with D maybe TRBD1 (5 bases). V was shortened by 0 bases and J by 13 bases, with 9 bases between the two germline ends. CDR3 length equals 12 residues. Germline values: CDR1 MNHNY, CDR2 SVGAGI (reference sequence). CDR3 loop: CASSYSQGGLFF. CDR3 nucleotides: TGTGCCAGCAGTTACTCCCAGGGCGGACTGTTTTTT.

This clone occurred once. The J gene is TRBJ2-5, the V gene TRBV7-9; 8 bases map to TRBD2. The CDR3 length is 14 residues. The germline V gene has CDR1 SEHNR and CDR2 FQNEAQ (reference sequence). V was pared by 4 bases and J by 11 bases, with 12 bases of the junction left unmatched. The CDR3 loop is CASSSTLGRGVQYF. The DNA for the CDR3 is TGTGCCAGCAGCTCCACTCTTGGGCGGGGGGTGCAGTACTTC.

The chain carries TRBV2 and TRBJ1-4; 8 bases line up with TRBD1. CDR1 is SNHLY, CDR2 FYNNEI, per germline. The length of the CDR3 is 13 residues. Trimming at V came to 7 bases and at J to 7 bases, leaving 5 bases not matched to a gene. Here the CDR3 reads CASKTGVSEKLFF. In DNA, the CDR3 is TGTGCCAGCAAGACAGGGGTCAGTGAAAAACTGTTTTTT.

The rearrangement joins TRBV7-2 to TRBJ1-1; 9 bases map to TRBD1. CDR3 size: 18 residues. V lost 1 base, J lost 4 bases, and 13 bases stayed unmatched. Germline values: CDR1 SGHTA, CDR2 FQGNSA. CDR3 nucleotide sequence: TGTGCCAGCAGCTTAGTATCCGGGACAGGGACGGGGAGCACTGAAGCTTTCTTT. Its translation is CASSLVSGTGTGSTEAFF.

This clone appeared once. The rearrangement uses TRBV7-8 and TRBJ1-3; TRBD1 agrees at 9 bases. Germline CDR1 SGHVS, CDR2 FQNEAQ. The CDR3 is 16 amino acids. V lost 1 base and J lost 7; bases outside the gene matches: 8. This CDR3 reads CASSLGGTGKRNTIYF. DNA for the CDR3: TGTGCCAGCAGCTTAGGTGGGACAGGGAAACGTAACACCATATATTTT.

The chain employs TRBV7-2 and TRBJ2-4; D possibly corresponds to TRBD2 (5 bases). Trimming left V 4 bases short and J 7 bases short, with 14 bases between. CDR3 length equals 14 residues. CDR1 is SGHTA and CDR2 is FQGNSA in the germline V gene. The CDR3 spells CASSSGSWGNIQYF. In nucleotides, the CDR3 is TGTGCCAGCAGCTCGGGGTCCTGGGGTAACATTCAGTACTTC.

CDR3 DNA: TGTGCCATCAGTCTAGGGTTGGACAATGGCTACACCTTC. It specifies CAISLGLDNGYTF. J is TRBJ1-2 and V is TRBV10-3, with D perhaps TRBD1 (5 bases). The CDR3 length is 13 residues. Germline CDR1 ENHRY, CDR2 SYGVKD. Trimming took 5 bases from V and 6 from J, leaving 13 bases between them.